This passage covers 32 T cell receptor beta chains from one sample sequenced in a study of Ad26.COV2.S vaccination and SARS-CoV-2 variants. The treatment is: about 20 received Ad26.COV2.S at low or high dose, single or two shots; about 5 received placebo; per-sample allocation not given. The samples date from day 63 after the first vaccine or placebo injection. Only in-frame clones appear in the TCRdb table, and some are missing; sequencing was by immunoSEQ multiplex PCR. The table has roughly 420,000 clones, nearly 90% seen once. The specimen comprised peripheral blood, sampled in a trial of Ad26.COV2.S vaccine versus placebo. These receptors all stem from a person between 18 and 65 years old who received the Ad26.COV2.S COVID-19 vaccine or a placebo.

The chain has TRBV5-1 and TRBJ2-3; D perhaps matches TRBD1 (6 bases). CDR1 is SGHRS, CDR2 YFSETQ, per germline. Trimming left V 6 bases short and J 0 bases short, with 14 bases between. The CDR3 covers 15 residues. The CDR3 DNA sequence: TGCGCCAGCACACAGGGACGACCAAGCACAGATACGCAGTATTTT. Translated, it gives CASTQGRPSTDTQYF.

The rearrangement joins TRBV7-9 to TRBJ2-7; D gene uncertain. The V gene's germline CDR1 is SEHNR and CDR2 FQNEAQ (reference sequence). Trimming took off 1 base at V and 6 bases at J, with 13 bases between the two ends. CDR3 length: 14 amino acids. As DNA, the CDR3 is TGTGCCAGCAGCTTAGACGGAAGAAGGAGCGAGCAGTACTTC. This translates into CASSLDGRRSEQYF.

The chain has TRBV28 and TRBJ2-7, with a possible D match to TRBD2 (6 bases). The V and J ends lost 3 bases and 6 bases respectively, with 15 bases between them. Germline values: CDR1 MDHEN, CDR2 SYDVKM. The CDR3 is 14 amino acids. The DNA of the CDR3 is TGTGCCAGCAGTTTCGGCGGGGCGCAGTTCGAGCAGTACTTC. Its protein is CASSFGGAQFEQYF.

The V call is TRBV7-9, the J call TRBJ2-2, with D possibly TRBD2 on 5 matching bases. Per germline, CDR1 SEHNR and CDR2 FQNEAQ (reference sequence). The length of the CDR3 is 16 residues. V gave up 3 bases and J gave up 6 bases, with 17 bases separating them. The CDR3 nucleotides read TGTGCCAGCAGCTTGCCCCCGGGGAAACCCGCCGGGGAGCTGTTTTTT. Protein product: CASSLPPGKPAGELFF.

CDR3: CASANSRNEKLFF. Written as DNA, the CDR3 is TGTGCCAGCGCGAATTCGAGGAATGAAAAACTGTTTTTT. The chain couples TRBV2 to TRBJ1-4; no clear D. Trimming pared 8 bases from V and 5 bases from J, leaving 12 bases between. Germline CDR1 and CDR2: SNHLY and FYNNEI. The CDR3 contains 13 residues.

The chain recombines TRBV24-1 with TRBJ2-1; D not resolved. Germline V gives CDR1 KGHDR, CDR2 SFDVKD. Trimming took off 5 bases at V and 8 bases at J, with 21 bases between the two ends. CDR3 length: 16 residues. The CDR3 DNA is TGTGCCACCAGTGGAGGCGTGGGTCGTGAGCAATATGAGCAGTTCTTC. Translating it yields CATSGGVGREQYEQFF.

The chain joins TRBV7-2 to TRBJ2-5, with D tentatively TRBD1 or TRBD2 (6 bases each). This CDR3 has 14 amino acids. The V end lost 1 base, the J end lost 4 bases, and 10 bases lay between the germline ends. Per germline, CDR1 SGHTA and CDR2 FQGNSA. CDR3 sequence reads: CASSLVGGAETQYF. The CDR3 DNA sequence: TGTGCCAGCAGCTTAGTGGGGGGCGCAGAGACCCAGTACTTC.

The CDR3 bases are TGTGCCAGCAGCTTCGAAGGCGGATTGGAGACCCAGTACTTC. Its translation: CASSFEGGLETQYF. The chain employs TRBV11-3 and TRBJ2-5; D remains unclear. This CDR3 is 14 amino acids long. CDR1 SGHNT and CDR2 YENEEA come from the germline V gene. The V end was cut by 3 bases, the J end by 5 bases, with 13 bases between.

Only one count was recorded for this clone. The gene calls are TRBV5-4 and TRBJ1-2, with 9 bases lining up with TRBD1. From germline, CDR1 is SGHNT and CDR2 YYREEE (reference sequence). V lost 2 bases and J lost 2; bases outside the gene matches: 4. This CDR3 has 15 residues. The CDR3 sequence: CASSFGTGKNYGYTF. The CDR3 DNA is TGTGCCAGCAGCTTCGGGACAGGGAAAAACTATGGCTACACCTTC. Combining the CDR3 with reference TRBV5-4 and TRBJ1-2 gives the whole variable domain ETGVTQSPTHLIKTRGQQVTLRCSSQSGHNTVSWYQQALGQGPQFIFQYYREEENGRGNFPPRFSGLQFPNYSSELNVNALELDDSALYLCASSFGTGKNYGYTFGSGTRLTVV.

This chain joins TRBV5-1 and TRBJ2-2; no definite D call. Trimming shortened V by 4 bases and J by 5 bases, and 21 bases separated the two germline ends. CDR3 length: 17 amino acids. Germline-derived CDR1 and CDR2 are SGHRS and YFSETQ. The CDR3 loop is CASSPERPGLGTGELFF. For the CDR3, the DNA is TGCGCCAGCAGCCCCGAACGGCCGGGCCTGGGGACCGGGGAGCTGTTTTTT.

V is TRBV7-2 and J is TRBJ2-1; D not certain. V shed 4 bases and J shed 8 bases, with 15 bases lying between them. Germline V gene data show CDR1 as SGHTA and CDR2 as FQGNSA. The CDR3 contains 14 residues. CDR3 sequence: CASSWKAETYEQFF. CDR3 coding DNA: TGTGCCAGCAGCTGGAAGGCGGAGACGTATGAGCAGTTCTTC.

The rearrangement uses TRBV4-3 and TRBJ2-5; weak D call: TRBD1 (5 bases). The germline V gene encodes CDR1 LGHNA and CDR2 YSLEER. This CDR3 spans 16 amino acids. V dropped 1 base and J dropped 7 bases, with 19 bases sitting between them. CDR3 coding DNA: TGCGCCAGCAGCCAAGGGCCTGGGCTGGCCCAGGGGACCCAGTACTTC. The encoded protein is CASSQGPGLAQGTQYF.

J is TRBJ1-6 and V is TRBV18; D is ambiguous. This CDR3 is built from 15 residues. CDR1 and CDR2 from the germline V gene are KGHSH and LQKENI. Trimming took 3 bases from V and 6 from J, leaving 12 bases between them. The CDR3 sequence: CASSPRSTLNSPLHF. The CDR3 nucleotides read TGTGCCAGCTCACCTCGGTCTACTCTTAATTCACCCCTCCACTTT.

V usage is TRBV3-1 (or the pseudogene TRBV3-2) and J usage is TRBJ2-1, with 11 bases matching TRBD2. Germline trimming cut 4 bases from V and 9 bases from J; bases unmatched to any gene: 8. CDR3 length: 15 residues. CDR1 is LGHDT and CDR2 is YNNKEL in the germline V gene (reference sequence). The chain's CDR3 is CASSLIAGGVSEQFF. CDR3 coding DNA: TGTGCCAGCAGCCTAATAGCGGGGGGGGTTTCTGAGCAGTTCTTC.

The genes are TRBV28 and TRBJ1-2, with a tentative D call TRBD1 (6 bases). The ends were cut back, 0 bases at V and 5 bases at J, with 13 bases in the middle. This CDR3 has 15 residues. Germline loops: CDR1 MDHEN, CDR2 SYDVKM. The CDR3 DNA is TGTGCCAGCAGTTTATGGACGTCAGGGGATTATGGCTACACCTTC. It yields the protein CASSLWTSGDYGYTF.

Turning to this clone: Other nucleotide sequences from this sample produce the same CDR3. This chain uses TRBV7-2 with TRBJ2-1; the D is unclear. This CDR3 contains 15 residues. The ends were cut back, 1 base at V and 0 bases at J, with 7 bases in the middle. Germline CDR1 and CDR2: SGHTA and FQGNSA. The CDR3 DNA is TGTGCCAGCAGCTTAGGACTCTTCTCCTACAATGAGCAGTTCTTC. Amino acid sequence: CASSLGLFSYNEQFF.

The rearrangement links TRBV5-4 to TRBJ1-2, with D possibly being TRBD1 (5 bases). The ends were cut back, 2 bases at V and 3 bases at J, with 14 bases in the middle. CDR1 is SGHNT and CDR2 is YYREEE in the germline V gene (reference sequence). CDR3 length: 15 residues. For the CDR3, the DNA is TGTGCCAGCAGCTTATCAGGGTCGCTCCACTATGGCTACACCTTC. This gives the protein CASSLSGSLHYGYTF.

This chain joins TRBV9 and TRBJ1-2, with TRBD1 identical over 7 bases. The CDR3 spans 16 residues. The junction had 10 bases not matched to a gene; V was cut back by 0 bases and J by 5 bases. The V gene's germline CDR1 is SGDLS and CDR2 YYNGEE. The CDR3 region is CASSVGAGGRSYGYTF. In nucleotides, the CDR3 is TGTGCCAGCAGCGTAGGGGCAGGGGGACGCTCATATGGCTACACCTTC.

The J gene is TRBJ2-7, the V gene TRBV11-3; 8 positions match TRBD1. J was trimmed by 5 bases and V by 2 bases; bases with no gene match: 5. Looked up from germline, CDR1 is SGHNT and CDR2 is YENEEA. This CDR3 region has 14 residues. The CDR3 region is CASSLQGAGHEQYF. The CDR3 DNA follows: TGTGCCAGCAGCTTACAGGGGGCAGGTCACGAGCAGTACTTC.

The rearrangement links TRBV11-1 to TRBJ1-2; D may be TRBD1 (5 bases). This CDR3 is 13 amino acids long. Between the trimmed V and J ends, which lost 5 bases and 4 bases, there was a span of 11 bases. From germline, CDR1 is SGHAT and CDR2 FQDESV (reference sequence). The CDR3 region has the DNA TGTGCCAGCAGCGGCAGGGATCCCTATGGCTACACCTTC. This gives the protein CASSGRDPYGYTF.

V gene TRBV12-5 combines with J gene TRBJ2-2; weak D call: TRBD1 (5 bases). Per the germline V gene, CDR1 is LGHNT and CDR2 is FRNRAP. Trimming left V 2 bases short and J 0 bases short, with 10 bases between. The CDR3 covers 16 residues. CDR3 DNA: TGTGCTAGTGGTTTGTACCCGACAGCGAACACCGGGGAGCTGTTTTTT. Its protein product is CASGLYPTANTGELFF.

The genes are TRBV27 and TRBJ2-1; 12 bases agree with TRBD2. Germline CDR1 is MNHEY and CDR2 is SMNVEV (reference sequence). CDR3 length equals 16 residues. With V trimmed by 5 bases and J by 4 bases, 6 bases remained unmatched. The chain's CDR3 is CASSTSSGGEYNEQFF. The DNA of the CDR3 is TGTGCCAGCAGTACCTCTAGCGGGGGGGAGTACAATGAGCAGTTCTTC.

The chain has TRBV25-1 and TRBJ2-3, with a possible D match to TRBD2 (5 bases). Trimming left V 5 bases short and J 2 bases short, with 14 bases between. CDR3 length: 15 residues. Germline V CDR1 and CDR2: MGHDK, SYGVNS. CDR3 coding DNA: TGTGCCAGCAGTAGGTCGTCGACTATCACAGATACGCAGTATTTT. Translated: CASSRSSTITDTQYF.

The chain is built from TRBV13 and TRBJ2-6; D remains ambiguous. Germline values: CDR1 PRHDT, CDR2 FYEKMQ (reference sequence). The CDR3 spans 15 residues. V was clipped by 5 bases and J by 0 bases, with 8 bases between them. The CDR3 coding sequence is TGTGCCAGCAGCCCTCGGACCTCTGGGGCCAACGTCCTGACTTTC. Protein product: CASSPRTSGANVLTF.

The CDR3 here is CASSLLAREQYF. The CDR3, as DNA: TGTGCCAGCAGCTTATTGGCTCGCGAGCAGTACTTC. This sequence joins TRBV7-9 and TRBJ2-7; unclear D gene. Trimming stripped 2 bases from V and 6 bases from J, with 8 bases between. The germline CDR1 and CDR2 sequences are SEHNR and FQNEAQ (reference sequence). This CDR3 is built from 12 residues. The full variable domain, with the rest looked up from reference TRBV7-9 and TRBJ2-7, is DTGVSQNPRHKITKRGQNVTFRCDPISEHNRLYWYRQTLGQGPEFLTYFQNEAQLEKSRLLSDRFSAERPKGSFSTLEIQRTEQGDSAMYLCASSLLAREQYFGPGTRLTVT.

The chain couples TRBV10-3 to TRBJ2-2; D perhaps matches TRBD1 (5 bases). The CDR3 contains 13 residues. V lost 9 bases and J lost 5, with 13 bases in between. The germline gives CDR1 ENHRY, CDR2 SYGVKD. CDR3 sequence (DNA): TGTGCCATTGTAGACAGCTTAACCGGGGAGCTGTTTTTT. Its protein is CAIVDSLTGELFF.

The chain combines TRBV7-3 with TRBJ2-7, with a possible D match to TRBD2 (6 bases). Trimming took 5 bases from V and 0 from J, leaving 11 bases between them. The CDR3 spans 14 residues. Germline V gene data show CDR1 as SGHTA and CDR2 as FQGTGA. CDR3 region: CASSPASASYEQYF. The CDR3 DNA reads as TGTGCCAGCAGCCCAGCTAGCGCCTCCTACGAGCAGTACTTC.

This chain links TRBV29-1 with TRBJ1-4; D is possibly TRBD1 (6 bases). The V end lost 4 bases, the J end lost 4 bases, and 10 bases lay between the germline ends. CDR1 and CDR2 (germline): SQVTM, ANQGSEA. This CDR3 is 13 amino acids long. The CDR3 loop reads CSVAPGDNEKLFF. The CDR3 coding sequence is TGCAGCGTTGCTCCAGGGGATAATGAAAAACTGTTTTTT.

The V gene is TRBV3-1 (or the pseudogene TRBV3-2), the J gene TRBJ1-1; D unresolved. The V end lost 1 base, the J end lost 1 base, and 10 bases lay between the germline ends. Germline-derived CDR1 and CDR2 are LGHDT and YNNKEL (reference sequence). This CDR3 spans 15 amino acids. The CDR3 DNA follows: TGTGCCAGCAGCCAAGTATTTACCGCGAACACTGAAGCTTTCTTT. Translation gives CASSQVFTANTEAFF.

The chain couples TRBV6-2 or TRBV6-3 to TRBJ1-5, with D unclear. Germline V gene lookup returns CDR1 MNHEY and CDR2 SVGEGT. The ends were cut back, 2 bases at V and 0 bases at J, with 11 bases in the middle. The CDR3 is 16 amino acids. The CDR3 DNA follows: TGTGCCAGCAGTTACGTGGGGTTGGGTAGCAATCAGCCCCAGCATTTT. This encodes CASSYVGLGSNQPQHF.

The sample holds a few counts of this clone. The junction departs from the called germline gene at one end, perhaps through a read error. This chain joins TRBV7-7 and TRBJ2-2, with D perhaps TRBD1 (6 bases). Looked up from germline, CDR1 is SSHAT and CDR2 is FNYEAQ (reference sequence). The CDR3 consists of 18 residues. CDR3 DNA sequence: TGTGCTAGCAGCGCTAGGAGTACCCCGGGACAGAACACCGGGGAGCTGTTTTTT. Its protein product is CASSARSTPGQNTGELFF. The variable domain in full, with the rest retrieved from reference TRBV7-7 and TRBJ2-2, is GAGVSQSPRYKVTKRGQDVTLRCDPISSHATLYWYQQALGQGPEFLTYFNYEAQPDKSGLPSDRFSAERPEGSISTLTIQRTEQRDSAMYRCASSARSTPGQNTGELFFGEGSRLTVL.

CDR3 protein: CASSSRQGLLVEQFF. CDR3 coding DNA: TGTGCCAGTAGTAGCAGACAGGGTTTGCTCGTTGAGCAGTTCTTC. V is TRBV19 and J is TRBJ2-1, with 7 positions matching TRBD1. Trimming removed 4 bases from V and 9 bases from J; junction bases left unmatched: 12. Per germline, CDR1 LNHDA and CDR2 SQIVND (reference sequence). The CDR3 sequence is 15 residues long.